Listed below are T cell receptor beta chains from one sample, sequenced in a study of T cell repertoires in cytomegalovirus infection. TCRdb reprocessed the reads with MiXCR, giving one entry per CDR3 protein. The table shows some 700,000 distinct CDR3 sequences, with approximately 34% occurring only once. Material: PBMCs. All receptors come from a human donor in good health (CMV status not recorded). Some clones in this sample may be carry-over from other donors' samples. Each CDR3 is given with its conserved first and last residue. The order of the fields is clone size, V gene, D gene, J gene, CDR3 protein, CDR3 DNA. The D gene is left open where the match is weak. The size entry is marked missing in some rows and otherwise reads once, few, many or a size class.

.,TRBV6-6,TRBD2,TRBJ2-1,CASTNSGGEQFF,TGTGCCAGCACGAATTCCGGGGGGGAGCAGTTCTTC
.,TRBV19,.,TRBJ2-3,CASSILTGTQTPDTQYF,TGTGCCAGTAGTATTCTCACCGGGACGCAAACACCAGATACGCAGTATTTT
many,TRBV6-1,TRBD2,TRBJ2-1,CASSEEGAGVSEQFF,TGTGCCAGCAGTGAAGAGGGAGCGGGAGTTAGTGAGCAGTTCTTC
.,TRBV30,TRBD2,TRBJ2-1,CAWSDGTSANNEQFF,TGTGCCTGGAGCGACGGGACTAGCGCCAACAATGAGCAGTTCTTC
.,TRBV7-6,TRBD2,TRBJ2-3,CASSLALGGGTDTQYF,TGTGCCAGCAGCTTAGCTCTAGGCGGGGGGACAGATACGCAGTATTTT
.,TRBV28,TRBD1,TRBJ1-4,CASRLEFGTGNEKLFF,TGTGCCAGCAGGTTGGAATTCGGGACAGGGAATGAAAAACTGTTTTTT
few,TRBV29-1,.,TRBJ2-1,CSVDRDNLSYNEQFF,TGCAGCGTTGATAGGGACAACCTCTCCTACAATGAGCAGTTCTTC
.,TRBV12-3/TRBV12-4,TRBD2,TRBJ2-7,CASVGRGASYEQYF,TGTGCCAGCGTGGGGCGGGGGGCCTCCTACGAGCAGTACTTC
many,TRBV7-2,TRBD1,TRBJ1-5,CASSLVGTGNQPQHF,TGTGCCAGCAGCTTAGTCGGGACAGGGAATCAGCCCCAGCATTTT
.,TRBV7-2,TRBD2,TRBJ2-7,CASSRYMLADEQYF,TGTGCCAGCAGCCGCTACATGCTAGCGGACGAGCAGTACTTC
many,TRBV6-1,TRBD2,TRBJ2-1,CASRDGTGGYNEQFF,TGTGCCAGCAGGGACGGGACGGGGGGGTACAATGAGCAGTTCTTC
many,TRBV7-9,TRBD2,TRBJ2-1,CASIGAGDRWDEQFF,TGTGCCAGTATTGGGGCGGGGGACCGGTGGGATGAGCAGTTCTTC
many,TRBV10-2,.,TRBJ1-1,CASERAGDEAFF,TGCGCCAGCGAGAGGGCAGGGGATGAAGCTTTCTTT
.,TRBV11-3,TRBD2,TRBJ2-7,CASSLERGYEKYF,TGTGCCAGCAGCTTGGAGCGGGGCTACGAGAAGTACTTC
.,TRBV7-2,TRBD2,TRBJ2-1,CASSSFVLAGEVSEQSF,TGTGCCAGCAGCTCCTTCGTTCTAGCGGGAGAGGTTAGTGAGCAGTCCTTC
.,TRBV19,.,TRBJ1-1,CASSMGRGFTEAFF,TGTGCCAGTAGTATGGGCAGGGGCTTCACTGAAGCTTTCTTT
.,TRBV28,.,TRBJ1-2,CASTSEPYGYTF,TGTGCCAGCACAAGCGAGCCCTATGGCTACACCTTC
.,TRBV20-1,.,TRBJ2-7,CSARDPGVEQYF,TGCAGTGCTAGAGATCCTGGGGTCGAGCAGTACTTC
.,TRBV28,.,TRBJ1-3,CASSLLAQGNTIYF,TGTGCCAGCAGTTTGTTGGCTCAAGGAAACACCATATATTTT
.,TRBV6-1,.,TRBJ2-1,CASSELFGRLFF,TGTGCCAGCAGTGAATTATTCGGCCGCTTGTTCTTC
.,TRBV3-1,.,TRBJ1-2,CASSQEGSNYGYTF,TGTGCCAGCAGCCAAGAAGGGTCTAACTATGGCTACACCTTC
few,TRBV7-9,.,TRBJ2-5,CASSLQLGLLQETQYF,TGTGCCAGCAGCTTACAATTAGGACTCCTCCAAGAGACCCAGTACTTC
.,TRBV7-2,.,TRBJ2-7,CASSLSGTLGYEQYF,TGTGCCAGCAGCTTATCCGGGACTTTAGGCTACGAGCAGTACTTC
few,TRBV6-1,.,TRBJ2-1,CASRSNNEQFF,TGTGCCAGCAGATCAAACAATGAGCAGTTCTTC
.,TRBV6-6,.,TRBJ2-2,CATIGPVNTGELFF,TGTGCCACAATCGGACCGGTGAACACCGGGGAGCTGTTTTTT
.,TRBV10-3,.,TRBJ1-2,CAIKAGSYGYTF,TGTGCCATCAAGGCCGGTTCTTACGGCTACACCTTC
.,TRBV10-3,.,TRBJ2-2,CAIDGTNTGELFF,TGTGCCATCGACGGTACGAACACCGGGGAGCTGTTTTTT
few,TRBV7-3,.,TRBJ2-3,CASSQRTVDTQYF,TGTGCCAGCAGCCAACGAACAGTAGATACGCAGTATTTT